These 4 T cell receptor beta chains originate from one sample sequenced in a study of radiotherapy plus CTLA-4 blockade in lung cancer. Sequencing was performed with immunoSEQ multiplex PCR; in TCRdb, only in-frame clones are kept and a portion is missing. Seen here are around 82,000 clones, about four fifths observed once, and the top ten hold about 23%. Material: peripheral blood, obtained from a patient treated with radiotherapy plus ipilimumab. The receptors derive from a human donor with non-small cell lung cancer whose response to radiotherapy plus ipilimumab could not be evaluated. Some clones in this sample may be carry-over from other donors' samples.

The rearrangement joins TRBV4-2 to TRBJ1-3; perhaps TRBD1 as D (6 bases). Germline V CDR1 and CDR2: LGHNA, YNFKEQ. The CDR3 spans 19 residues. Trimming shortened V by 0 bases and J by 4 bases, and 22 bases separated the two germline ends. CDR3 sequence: CASSQDPQAGDLSGNTIYF. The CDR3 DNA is TGTGCCAGCAGCCAAGATCCCCAGGCAGGGGACCTCTCGGGAAACACCATATATTTT.

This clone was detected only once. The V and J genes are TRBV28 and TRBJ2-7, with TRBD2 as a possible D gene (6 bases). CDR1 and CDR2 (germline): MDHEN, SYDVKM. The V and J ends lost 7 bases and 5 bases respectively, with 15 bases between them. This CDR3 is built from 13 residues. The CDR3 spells CASTFGGAHEQYF. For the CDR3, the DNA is TGTGCCAGCACCTTCGGCGGGGCCCACGAGCAGTACTTC.

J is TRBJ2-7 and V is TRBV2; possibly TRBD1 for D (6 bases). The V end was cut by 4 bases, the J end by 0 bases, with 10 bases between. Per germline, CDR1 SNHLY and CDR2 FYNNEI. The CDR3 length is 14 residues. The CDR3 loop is CASSGQAYSYEQYF. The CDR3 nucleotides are TGTGCCAGCAGTGGACAGGCCTACTCCTACGAGCAGTACTTC.

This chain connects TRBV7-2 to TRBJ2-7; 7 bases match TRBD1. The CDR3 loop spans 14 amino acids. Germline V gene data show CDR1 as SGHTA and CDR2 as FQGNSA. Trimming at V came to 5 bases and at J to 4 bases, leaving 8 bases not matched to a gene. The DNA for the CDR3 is TGTGCCAGCAGCCTTGGGGACAGAACTTACGAGCAGTACTTC. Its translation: CASSLGDRTYEQYF.